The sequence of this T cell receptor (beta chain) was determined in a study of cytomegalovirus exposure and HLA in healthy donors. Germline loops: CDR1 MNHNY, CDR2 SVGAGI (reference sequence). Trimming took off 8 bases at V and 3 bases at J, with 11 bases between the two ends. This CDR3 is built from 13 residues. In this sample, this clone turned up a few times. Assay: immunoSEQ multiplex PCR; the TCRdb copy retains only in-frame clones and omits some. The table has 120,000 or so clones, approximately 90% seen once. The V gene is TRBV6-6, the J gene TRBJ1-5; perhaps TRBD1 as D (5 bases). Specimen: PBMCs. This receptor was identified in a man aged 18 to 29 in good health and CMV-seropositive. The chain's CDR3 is CASVQGVNQPQHF. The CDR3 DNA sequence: TGTGCCAGCGTTCAGGGTGTCAATCAGCCCCAGCATTTT.